This is a list of T cell receptor beta chains from one sample in a study of early stage breast cancer tumors. Libraries were prepared by immunoSEQ multiplex PCR; TCRdb keeps only in-frame clonotypes and omits some of them. The sample holds tens of thousands of clones, almost 75% seen once. Sample: breast tumor tissue. These receptor sequences come from a person in their thirties with breast cancer. The CDR3 runs from the conserved cysteine through the conserved F or W. Fields, in order: CDR3 DNA, CDR3 protein, D gene, clone size, V gene, J gene. A D gene is named only where the DNA matches it firmly. A row's size may be missing; if present it is once, few, many or a size class.

CDR3nt: TGTGCCAGCAGCCCACAAGAGACCCAGTACTTC
CDR3aa: CASSPQETQYF
d_gene: NA
abundance: NA
v_gene: TRBV5-5
j_gene: TRBJ2-5

CDR3nt: TGCGCCAGCAGCCAATTGGTCCGGGACCCCTACAATGAGCAGTTCTTC
CDR3aa: CASSQLVRDPYNEQFF
d_gene: NA
abundance: NA
v_gene: TRBV4-3
j_gene: TRBJ2-1

CDR3nt: TGTGCCTCAGGACCGGCTTCCTACGAGCAGTACTTC
CDR3aa: CASGPASYEQYF
d_gene: NA
abundance: NA
v_gene: TRBV30
j_gene: TRBJ2-7

CDR3nt: TGTGCCAGCAGTCTCACAGGCCCCTACGAGCAGTACTTC
CDR3aa: CASSLTGPYEQYF
d_gene: NA
abundance: NA
v_gene: TRBV6-6
j_gene: TRBJ2-7

CDR3nt: TGCGCCAGCAGCCAAGTCTTGGCTGGAGAAGAGACCCAGTACTTC
CDR3aa: CASSQVLAGEETQYF
d_gene: NA
abundance: NA
v_gene: TRBV4-3
j_gene: TRBJ2-5

CDR3nt: TGTGCCAGCAAAGAAAGCGGGAGCGCCACCGAGCAGTACTTC
CDR3aa: CASKESGSATEQYF
d_gene: TRBD2
abundance: NA
v_gene: TRBV6-1
j_gene: TRBJ2-7

CDR3nt: TGTGCCAGCGCGTCCGGGACTAGCGGGGTCAATGAGCAGTTCTTC
CDR3aa: CASASGTSGVNEQFF
d_gene: TRBD2
abundance: few
v_gene: TRBV7-3
j_gene: TRBJ2-1

CDR3nt: TGTGCCAGCAGACTGAACACAGGGTTTGGCTATGGCTACACCTTC
CDR3aa: CASRLNTGFGYGYTF
d_gene: NA
abundance: few
v_gene: TRBV5-4
j_gene: TRBJ1-2

CDR3nt: TGTGCCAGCAGCCCGATGCCCCGAATCCACGAGCAGTACTTC
CDR3aa: CASSPMPRIHEQYF
d_gene: NA
abundance: NA
v_gene: TRBV5-8
j_gene: TRBJ2-7

CDR3nt: TGTGCTAGTGGATGGACGGGGTGGGCCGTCAAGGATAATTCACCCCTCCACTTT
CDR3aa: CASGWTGWAVKDNSPLHF
d_gene: NA
abundance: few
v_gene: TRBV12-5
j_gene: TRBJ1-6

CDR3nt: TGTGCCAGCAGCCACGGGACACTCGAGCAGTACTTC
CDR3aa: CASSHGTLEQYF
d_gene: NA
abundance: NA
v_gene: TRBV7-8
j_gene: TRBJ2-7

CDR3nt: TGTGCCGGAGGACGACCGTCATCCTATGGCTACACCTTC
CDR3aa: CAGGRPSSYGYTF
d_gene: NA
abundance: NA
v_gene: TRBV2
j_gene: TRBJ1-2

CDR3nt: TGCGCCAGCAGCCTAGGACTAGCGGGAGACGGCTACAATGAGCAGTTCTTC
CDR3aa: CASSLGLAGDGYNEQFF
d_gene: TRBD2
abundance: few
v_gene: TRBV5-1
j_gene: TRBJ2-1

CDR3nt: TGTGCCAGCAGCAAAACGGGAGGGATTGTCTATGGCTACACCTTC
CDR3aa: CASSKTGGIVYGYTF
d_gene: NA
abundance: NA
v_gene: TRBV21-1
j_gene: TRBJ1-2

CDR3nt: TGCGCCAGCAGCTTGGTTGGGATGGTAGCTTTCTTT
CDR3aa: CASSLVGMVAFF
d_gene: NA
abundance: NA
v_gene: TRBV5-1
j_gene: TRBJ1-1

CDR3nt: TGTGCCAGCAGGGTACAGGGGGGAAGCACTGAAGCTTTCTTT
CDR3aa: CASRVQGGSTEAFF
d_gene: TRBD1
abundance: NA
v_gene: TRBV27
j_gene: TRBJ1-1

CDR3nt: TGTGCCTGGGGGACAGGGACTAATGAAAAACTGTTTTTT
CDR3aa: CAWGTGTNEKLFF
d_gene: TRBD1
abundance: NA
v_gene: TRBV30
j_gene: TRBJ1-4

CDR3nt: TGTGCCTGGAGACGGGGGACTAGCGGGAGGGAGAGCTCCTACAATGAGCAGTTCTTC
CDR3aa: CAWRRGTSGRESSYNEQFF
d_gene: TRBD2
abundance: NA
v_gene: TRBV30
j_gene: TRBJ2-1

CDR3nt: TGTGCCAGCAAGCGGGAGGTACCCGGGGAGCTGTTTTTT
CDR3aa: CASKREVPGELFF
d_gene: TRBD2
abundance: NA
v_gene: TRBV27
j_gene: TRBJ2-2

CDR3nt: TGCGCCAGCAGCCCCCCCGAAAGGCTAGCGAACACTGAAGCTTTCTTT
CDR3aa: CASSPPERLANTEAFF
d_gene: NA
abundance: once
v_gene: TRBV4-1
j_gene: TRBJ1-1

CDR3nt: TGTGCCAGCAGTTGGGACAGGGAGGATGAAAAACTGTTTTTT
CDR3aa: CASSWDREDEKLFF
d_gene: TRBD1
abundance: NA
v_gene: TRBV2
j_gene: TRBJ1-4

CDR3nt: TGTGCCAGCAGCTTAGCCGTGATGGCAGGGGGCGCCTACAATGAGCAGTTCTTC
CDR3aa: CASSLAVMAGGAYNEQFF
d_gene: TRBD1
abundance: NA
v_gene: TRBV11-3
j_gene: TRBJ2-1

CDR3nt: TGTGCCAGCAGCCAGGGGCAGGGTCGGGTGACCTTC
CDR3aa: CASSQGQGRVTF
d_gene: NA
abundance: NA
v_gene: TRBV4-2
j_gene: TRBJ1-2

CDR3nt: TGTGCCAGCAGCGTAACTAGCGGGAGAGGCGTGGCAGATACGCAGTATTTT
CDR3aa: CASSVTSGRGVADTQYF
d_gene: TRBD2
abundance: NA
v_gene: TRBV9
j_gene: TRBJ2-3

CDR3nt: TGTGCCACCCATCAGACTAGCGGGATGTACAATGAGCAGTTCTTC
CDR3aa: CATHQTSGMYNEQFF
d_gene: TRBD2
abundance: NA
v_gene: TRBV10-3
j_gene: TRBJ2-1

CDR3nt: TGTGCCTGGAGTATCCAGGGGGACACTGAAGCTTTCTTT
CDR3aa: CAWSIQGDTEAFF
d_gene: TRBD1
abundance: NA
v_gene: TRBV30
j_gene: TRBJ1-1

CDR3nt: TGTGCCACTCGGTCCCGGGGGACCTATGGCTACACCTTC
CDR3aa: CATRSRGTYGYTF
d_gene: NA
abundance: few
v_gene: TRBV2
j_gene: TRBJ1-2

CDR3nt: TGCAGCGTTGCCTTGGGGAAGGAGACAGGGAAAGGCTACACCTTC
CDR3aa: CSVALGKETGKGYTF
d_gene: TRBD1
abundance: NA
v_gene: TRBV29-1
j_gene: TRBJ1-2

CDR3nt: TGTGCCAGCAGCCGCGTGAGGACTAGCGGGAGGGCCGGTGACAATGAGCAGTTCTTC
CDR3aa: CASSRVRTSGRAGDNEQFF
d_gene: TRBD2
abundance: NA
v_gene: TRBV7-2
j_gene: TRBJ2-1

CDR3nt: TGTGCCACCTCGACAGGGGGGAGCTACGAGCAGTACTTC
CDR3aa: CATSTGGSYEQYF
d_gene: TRBD1
abundance: NA
v_gene: TRBV25-1
j_gene: TRBJ2-7

CDR3nt: TGTGCCAGCAGCTTAGAACAGGGTGTCGGGGCGAGCAATCAGCCCCAGCATTTT
CDR3aa: CASSLEQGVGASNQPQHF
d_gene: NA
abundance: NA
v_gene: TRBV7-6
j_gene: TRBJ1-5

CDR3nt: TGTGCCAGCAGCCCCGAAGCTAGCGGGAGGGCAACCTACGAGCAGTACTTC
CDR3aa: CASSPEASGRATYEQYF
d_gene: TRBD2
abundance: NA
v_gene: TRBV7-6
j_gene: TRBJ2-7

CDR3nt: TGTGCCAGCAGTTACACTAGCGGATCACCCACCTACGAGCAGTACTTC
CDR3aa: CASSYTSGSPTYEQYF
d_gene: TRBD2
abundance: NA
v_gene: TRBV9
j_gene: TRBJ2-7

CDR3nt: TGTGCCAGCAGCCTTAACCGGGACAGGGGGTTTGGCTACACCTTC
CDR3aa: CASSLNRDRGFGYTF
d_gene: TRBD1
abundance: NA
v_gene: TRBV7-3
j_gene: TRBJ1-2

CDR3nt: TGTGCCAGCAGTTCCCAGCGGGACTCCTACAATGAGCAGTTCTTC
CDR3aa: CASSSQRDSYNEQFF
d_gene: TRBD2
abundance: NA
v_gene: TRBV6-6
j_gene: TRBJ2-1

CDR3nt: TGTGCCAGCAGTATCTCGACCAAGGGTACCTACGAGCAGTACTTC
CDR3aa: CASSISTKGTYEQYF
d_gene: NA
abundance: NA
v_gene: TRBV27
j_gene: TRBJ2-7

CDR3nt: TGTGCCAGCAGCTTGGCTAACTATGGCTACACCTTC
CDR3aa: CASSLANYGYTF
d_gene: NA
abundance: NA
v_gene: TRBV11-2
j_gene: TRBJ1-2

CDR3nt: TGTGCCTGGGGGGTAGACTCCTACGAGCAGTACTTC
CDR3aa: CAWGVDSYEQYF
d_gene: NA
abundance: NA
v_gene: TRBV30
j_gene: TRBJ2-7

CDR3nt: TGTGCCAGCAGCTTAGATCTGGGCCCTGGCACCTTC
CDR3aa: CASSLDLGPGTF
d_gene: NA
abundance: NA
v_gene: TRBV11-2
j_gene: TRBJ1-2

CDR3nt: TGCGCCAGCAGTGAGTCTTCCTACGAGCAGTACTTC
CDR3aa: CASSESSYEQYF
d_gene: NA
abundance: NA
v_gene: TRBV10-1
j_gene: TRBJ2-7

CDR3nt: TGCAGCGCAAATGGGCGAGGGTCCTTGAATGAGCAGTTCTTC
CDR3aa: CSANGRGSLNEQFF
d_gene: NA
abundance: NA
v_gene: TRBV29-1
j_gene: TRBJ2-1

CDR3nt: TGTGCCAGCAGCTCCCGGCTAGCTTCAGGCTACAATGAGCAGTTCTTC
CDR3aa: CASSSRLASGYNEQFF
d_gene: NA
abundance: once
v_gene: TRBV11-2
j_gene: TRBJ2-1